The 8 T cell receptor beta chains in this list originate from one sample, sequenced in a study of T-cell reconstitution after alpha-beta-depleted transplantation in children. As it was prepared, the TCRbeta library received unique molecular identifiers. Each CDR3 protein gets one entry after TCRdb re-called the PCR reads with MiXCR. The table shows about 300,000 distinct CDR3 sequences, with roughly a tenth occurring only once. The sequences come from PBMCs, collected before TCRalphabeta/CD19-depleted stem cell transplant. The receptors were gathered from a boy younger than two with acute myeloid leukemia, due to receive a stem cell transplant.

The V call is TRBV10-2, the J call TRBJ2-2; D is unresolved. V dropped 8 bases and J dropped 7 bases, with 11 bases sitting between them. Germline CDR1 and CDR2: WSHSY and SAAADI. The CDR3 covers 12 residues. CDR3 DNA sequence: TGCGCCAGCTCGTATCTAGACGGGGAGCTGTTTTTT. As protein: CASSYLDGELFF.

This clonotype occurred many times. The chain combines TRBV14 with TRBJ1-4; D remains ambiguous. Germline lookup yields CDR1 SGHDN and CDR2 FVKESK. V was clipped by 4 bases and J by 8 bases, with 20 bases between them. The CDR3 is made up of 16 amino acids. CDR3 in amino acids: CASSPRVLPEGEKLFF. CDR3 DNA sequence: TGTGCCAGCAGCCCTCGTGTTTTGCCGGAAGGGGAAAAACTGTTTTTT.

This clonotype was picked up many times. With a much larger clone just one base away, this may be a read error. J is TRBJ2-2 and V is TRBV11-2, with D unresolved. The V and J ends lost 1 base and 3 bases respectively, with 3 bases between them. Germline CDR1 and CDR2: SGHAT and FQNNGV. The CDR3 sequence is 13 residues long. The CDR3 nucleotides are TGTGCCAGCAGCTTAGTTTACACCGGGGAGCTGTTTTTT. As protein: CASSLVYTGELFF.

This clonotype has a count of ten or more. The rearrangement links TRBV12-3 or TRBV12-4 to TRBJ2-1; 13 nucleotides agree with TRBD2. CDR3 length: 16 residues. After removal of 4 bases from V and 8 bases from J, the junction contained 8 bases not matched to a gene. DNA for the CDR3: TGTGCCAGCAGTTCCCAACTAGCGGGAGGGGTGTATGAGCAGTTCTTC. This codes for CASSSQLAGGVYEQFF.

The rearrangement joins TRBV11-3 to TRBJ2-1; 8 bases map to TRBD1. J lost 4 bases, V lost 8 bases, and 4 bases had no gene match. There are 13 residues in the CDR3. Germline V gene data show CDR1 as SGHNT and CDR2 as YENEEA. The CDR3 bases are TGTGCCAGCCGGGACAGGCTGTACAATGAGCAGTTCTTC. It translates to CASRDRLYNEQFF.

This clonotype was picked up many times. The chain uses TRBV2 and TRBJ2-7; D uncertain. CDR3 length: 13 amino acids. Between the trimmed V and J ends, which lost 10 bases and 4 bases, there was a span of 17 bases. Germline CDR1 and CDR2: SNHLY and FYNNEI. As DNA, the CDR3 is TGTGCCATCCGCCGGTTAGCTGGGTACGAGCAGTACTTC. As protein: CAIRRLAGYEQYF.

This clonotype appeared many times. Here the CDR3 reads CASSLSLLAGGGTDTQYF. The CDR3 coding sequence is TGTGCCAGCAGCTTAAGTCTTCTAGCGGGAGGAGGCACAGATACGCAGTATTTT. The chain joins TRBV11-2 to TRBJ2-3; TRBD2 matches 11 bases. The CDR3 is 18 amino acids. Germline V gene data show CDR1 as SGHAT and CDR2 as FQNNGV. Losses at the gene ends were 2 bases for V and 1 base for J; bases not matched to a gene: 8. The entire variable domain, with the rest obtained from reference TRBV11-2 and TRBJ2-3, is as follows: EAGVAQSPRYKIIEKRQSVAFWCNPISGHATLYWYQQILGQGPKLLIQFQNNGVVDDSQLPKDRFSAERLKGVDSTLKIQPAKLEDSAVYLCASSLSLLAGGGTDTQYFGPGTRLTVL.

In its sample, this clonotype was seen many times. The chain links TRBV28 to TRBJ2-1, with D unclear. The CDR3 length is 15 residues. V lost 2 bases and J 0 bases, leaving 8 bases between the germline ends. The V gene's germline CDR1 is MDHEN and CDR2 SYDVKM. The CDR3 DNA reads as TGTGCCAGCAGTTTAAGCCACATCTCCTACAATGAGCAGTTCTTC. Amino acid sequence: CASSLSHISYNEQFF.